The TCR beta chain described here comes from a study of control samples from healthy donors and cancer patients. This clone was seen more than once but under ten times. Profiling relied on immunoSEQ multiplex PCR, and the TCRdb table lists in-frame clones only, not all of them. The sample includes roughly 20,000 clones, under 90% of them seen just once. CDR1 and CDR2 from the germline V gene are SEHNR and FQNEAQ (reference sequence). The V end lost 11 bases, the J end lost 8 bases, and 24 bases lay between the germline ends. This CDR3 has 14 amino acids. The J gene is TRBJ1-2, the V gene TRBV7-9; D perhaps matches TRBD1 (6 bases). The specimen sequenced was PBMCs. The TCR sequence derives from a woman in her 70s with lung cancer. As DNA, the CDR3 is TGTGCCTTTATCCAGGGACAAAAAAAGGGCGGCTACACCTTC. Its protein is CAFIQGQKKGGYTF.